This T cell receptor (beta chain) comes out of a study of T cell repertoires in cytomegalovirus infection. Looking at the study overall: Carrying CMV and the relevant HLA type showed in public TCR beta signatures.

TCRdb re-analysed the reads in MiXCR, keeping a single row per CDR3 protein. In the table there are about 490,000 distinct CDR3 sequences, approximately 17% of which are singletons. Germline V gene sequence: CDR1 MNHNY, CDR2 SVGAGI (reference sequence). The CDR3 runs to 15 residues. The trim removed 6 bases at V and 3 bases at J, leaving 7 bases unmatched. The material sequenced was CD8+ T cells from PBMCs. This TCR was sampled from a human donor in good health (CMV status not recorded). Some clones in this sample may be carry-over from other donors' samples. The chain uses TRBV6-6 and TRBJ2-7, with TRBD2 matching 11 bases. The CDR3 spells CASSQLAGEGYEQYF. The CDR3 region has the DNA TGTGCCAGCAGCCAACTAGCGGGAGAGGGCTACGAGCAGTACTTC.